The next 19 T cell receptor beta chains were all read from a single sample in a study of regulatory T cells in long-lasting Graves disease. Sequencing libraries for TCR beta were prepared with iRepertoire HTBI primers and Arm-PCR of CDR3 regions. TCRdb processed the multiplex PCR reads anew with MiXCR; each CDR3 protein has one entry. This sample has fewer than 500,000 distinct CDR3 sequences; about 16% occur once, and the top ten carry 12%. Time point here: newly diagnosed GD, antithyroid drugs for less than 3 months. PBMC RNA served as the TCR library source. This sample was shared with a second study, whose subject was T cells in Graves' hyperthyroidism and ophthalmopathy.

Sequencing used peripheral blood mononuclear cells (PBMCs), obtained at new diagnosis, from a patient treated with antithyroid drugs. The receptors come from a middle-aged man with Graves disease.

There are many counts of this clonotype. This chain connects TRBV20-1 to TRBJ2-3, with 8 bases identical to TRBD1. Germline V gene lookup returns CDR1 DFQATT and CDR2 SNEGSKA (reference sequence). CDR3 length equals 17 residues. Trimming at V came to 3 bases and at J to 3 bases, leaving 14 bases not matched to a gene. Here the CDR3 reads CSASVARGLRETDTQYF. The CDR3 nucleotides read TGCAGTGCTAGTGTAGCCAGGGGGCTACGAGAGACAGATACGCAGTATTTT.

This clonotype showed up many times. V is TRBV2 and J is TRBJ2-3; tentatively, D is TRBD2 (5 bases). CDR1 SNHLY and CDR2 FYNNEI come from the germline V gene. The CDR3 consists of 15 residues. Between the trimmed V and J ends, which lost 4 bases and 0 bases, there was a span of 11 bases. This CDR3 is CASSGRTVSTDTQYF. The CDR3 region has the DNA TGTGCCAGCAGTGGGAGGACGGTTAGCACAGATACGCAGTATTTT. Combining the CDR3 with reference TRBV2 and TRBJ2-3 gives the whole variable domain EPEVTQTPSHQVTQMGQEVILRCVPISNHLYFYWYRQILGQKVEFLVSFYNNEISEKSEIFDDQFSVERPDGSNFTLKIRSTKLEDSAMYFCASSGRTVSTDTQYFGPGTRLTVL.

The chain links TRBV18 to TRBJ1-4, with D perhaps TRBD1 (6 bases). CDR3 length equals 16 residues. Germline V gives CDR1 KGHSH, CDR2 LQKENI. V shed 1 base and J shed 9 bases, with 18 bases lying between them. In nucleotides, the CDR3 is TGTGCCAGCTCACCACTTATGGTACAGGGTGATAAAAAACTGTTTTTT. It specifies CASSPLMVQGDKKLFF.

This clonotype turned up a few times. The chain is built from TRBV29-1 and TRBJ2-5, with 7 bases identical to TRBD2. The CDR3 loop spans 13 amino acids. With V trimmed by 7 bases and J by 2 bases, 7 bases remained unmatched. CDR1 and CDR2 (germline): SQVTM, ANQGSEA. Here the CDR3 DNA reads TGCAGCGGCTCTCTAGCGGCTCAAGAGACCCAGTACTTC. This encodes CSGSLAAQETQYF.

This clonotype was observed a few times. The J gene is TRBJ2-1, the V gene TRBV24-1, with D unclear. Trimming shortened V by 2 bases and J by 7 bases, and 11 bases separated the two germline ends. The germline gives CDR1 KGHDR, CDR2 SFDVKD. The CDR3 is 14 amino acids. CDR3 region: CATSDYGRFNEQFF. The CDR3 DNA sequence: TGTGCCACCAGTGATTACGGCAGGTTTAATGAGCAGTTCTTC.

This clonotype was seen many times. CDR3 sequence reads: CASSISASSYNEQFF. The CDR3 DNA follows: TGCGCCAGCAGCATCAGCGCGAGCTCCTACAATGAGCAGTTCTTC. The gene calls are TRBV5-1 and TRBJ2-1, with unresolved D. The ends were cut back, 4 bases at V and 0 bases at J, with 11 bases in the middle. This CDR3 comprises 15 residues. Germline V CDR1 and CDR2: SGHRS, YFSETQ.

This clonotype was detected many times. This rearrangement joins TRBV6-5 to TRBJ2-1; no clear D gene. Germline V gene lookup returns CDR1 MNHEY and CDR2 SVGAGI. This CDR3 spans 15 amino acids. With 4 bases removed from V and 8 bases from J, the gap between germline ends came to 18 bases. The CDR3 sequence: CASSSPDRLRDEQFF. The CDR3 DNA is TGTGCCAGCAGTTCACCGGACCGCCTCCGGGATGAGCAGTTCTTC.

Only a few counts were recorded for this clonotype. The rearrangement links TRBV5-1 to TRBJ2-2; D perhaps matches TRBD1 (6 bases). The CDR3 is made up of 14 amino acids. Germline V CDR1 and CDR2: SGHRS, YFSETQ. Trimming left V 6 bases short and J 5 bases short, with 14 bases between. This CDR3 reads CASNPNTGTGELFF. The CDR3 nucleotides are TGCGCCAGCAACCCCAATACAGGGACCGGGGAGCTGTTTTTT.

The chain recombines TRBV18 with TRBJ1-4, with unresolved D. Trimming left V 2 bases short and J 4 bases short, with 5 bases between. This CDR3 comprises 13 residues. Germline CDR1 and CDR2: KGHSH and LQKENI. CDR3 nucleotides: TGTGCCAGCTCACCAGGGCGTAATGAAAAACTGTTTTTT. Protein sequence: CASSPGRNEKLFF.

The chain joins TRBV10-3 to TRBJ2-1; D perhaps matches TRBD2 (6 bases). Trimming left V 4 bases short and J 10 bases short, with 17 bases between. Germline assignment: CDR1 ENHRY and CDR2 SYGVKD. This CDR3 spans 14 amino acids. For the CDR3, the DNA is TGTGCCATCAGTGTAAAAGGCGGGACGGACGAGCAGTTCTTC. Encoded protein: CAISVKGGTDEQFF.

This clonotype was picked up many times. This chain connects TRBV24-1 to TRBJ2-3; 8 bases fit TRBD1. The CDR3 is 16 residues long. V shed 4 bases, J shed 2 bases, and the junction held 7 bases outside the gene matches. Germline V gene sequence: CDR1 KGHDR, CDR2 SFDVKD. The CDR3 coding sequence is TGTGCCACCAGTGACACGACAGGGGAGAACACAGATACGCAGTATTTT. Its translation is CATSDTTGENTDTQYF.

J is TRBJ2-7 and V is TRBV28, with D maybe TRBD2 (6 bases). Between the trimmed V and J ends, which lost 6 bases and 6 bases, there was a span of 15 bases. This CDR3 has 13 residues. Germline CDR1 and CDR2: MDHEN and SYDVKM. This CDR3 reads CASSPGTYLEQYF. The CDR3 coding sequence is TGTGCCAGCAGCCCCGGGACTTATCTCGAGCAGTACTTC.

The table lists this clonotype with a few counts. V and J are TRBV28 and TRBJ1-2; 8 bases are a match to TRBD1. Germline lookup yields CDR1 MDHEN and CDR2 SYDVKM. The CDR3 contains 16 residues. V lost 7 bases, J lost 4 bases, and 14 bases stayed unmatched. CDR3 sequence reads: CASTTTADRGGYGYTF. The CDR3 nucleotides read TGTGCCAGCACCACTACCGCCGACAGGGGTGGCTATGGCTACACCTTC.

The CDR3 DNA sequence: TGTGCCAGTAGTATTCTCGGGGTCTCTGGGGCCAACGTCCTGACTTTC. Translating gives CASSILGVSGANVLTF. The chain couples TRBV19 to TRBJ2-6, with D possibly TRBD2 on 5 matching bases. Trimming shortened V by 3 bases and J by 0 bases, and 9 bases separated the two germline ends. CDR1 is LNHDA, CDR2 SQIVND, per germline (reference sequence). CDR3 length: 16 amino acids.

This clonotype showed up many times. This chain joins TRBV18 and TRBJ1-5; TRBD1 matches at 8 bases. Germline lookup yields CDR1 KGHSH and CDR2 LQKENI. V shed 0 bases and J 5 bases; nucleotides not matched to a gene: 3. The CDR3 runs to 15 residues. CDR3 sequence (DNA): TGTGCCAGCTCACCACCCAGGGGGCTGGATCAGCCCCAGCATTTT. It yields the protein CASSPPRGLDQPQHF. The full variable domain, with the rest looked up from reference TRBV18 and TRBJ1-5, is NAGVMQNPRHLVRRRGQEARLRCSPMKGHSHVYWYRQLPEEGLKFMVYLQKENIIDESGMPKERFSAEFPKEGPSILRIQQVVRGDSAAYFCASSPPRGLDQPQHFGDGTRLSIL.

This clonotype was counted at least ten times. The chain couples TRBV3-1 to TRBJ1-2; no firm D call. This CDR3 spans 17 amino acids. Germline V gives CDR1 LGHDT, CDR2 YNNKEL (reference sequence). Between the trimmed V and J ends, which lost 0 bases and 2 bases, there was a span of 16 bases. CDR3 coding DNA: TGTGCCAGCAGCCAAGAGCGAGCAGGACTCTTGAACTATGGCTACACCTTC. This encodes CASSQERAGLLNYGYTF.

This clonotype was detected ten times or more. The chain has TRBV2 and TRBJ2-7, with 13 bases that match TRBD2. The CDR3 totals 15 residues. The J segment lost 6 bases and the V segment lost 6 bases, leaving 8 bases of the junction unmatched. Germline lookup yields CDR1 SNHLY and CDR2 FYNNEI. The CDR3 DNA sequence: TGTGCCAGCAGCACCGGACTAGCGGGAGCCGGCGAGCAGTACTTC. This translates into CASSTGLAGAGEQYF.

This clonotype was recorded at least ten times. The CDR3 protein is CASSAAPGTGGSSRAYEQYF. CDR3 in DNA: TGTGCCAGCAGCGCGGCCCCCGGGACAGGGGGCTCCAGCAGGGCCTACGAGCAGTACTTC. The rearrangement links TRBV9 to TRBJ2-7; TRBD1 matches at 12 bases. The CDR3 is 20 amino acids. V trimming: 3 bases; J trimming: 2 bases; junction bases outside the gene matches: 18. Germline V gives CDR1 SGDLS, CDR2 YYNGEE.

This clonotype was picked up many times. The chain carries TRBV5-5 and TRBJ2-5; 9 positions agree with TRBD2. Trimming cost V 1 base and J 5 bases; bases outside gene matches: 9. Germline CDR1 reads SGHKS; CDR2 reads YYEKEE (reference sequence). The CDR3 runs to 16 residues. The DNA of the CDR3 is TGTGCCAGCAGCTTGTGGGCGGGAGGGACGGAGGAGACCCAGTACTTC. This codes for CASSLWAGGTEETQYF.